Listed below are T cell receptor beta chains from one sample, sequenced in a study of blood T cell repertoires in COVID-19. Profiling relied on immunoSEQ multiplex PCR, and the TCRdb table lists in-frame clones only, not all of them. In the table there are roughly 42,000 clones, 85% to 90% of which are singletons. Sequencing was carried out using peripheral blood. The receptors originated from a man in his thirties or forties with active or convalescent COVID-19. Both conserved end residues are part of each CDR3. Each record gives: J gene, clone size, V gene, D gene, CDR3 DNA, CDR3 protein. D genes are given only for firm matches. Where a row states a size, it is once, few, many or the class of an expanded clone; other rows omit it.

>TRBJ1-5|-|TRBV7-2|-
TGTGCCAGCAGCTCCGGCGGTCCCAATCAGCCCCAGCATTTT
CASSSGGPNQPQHF
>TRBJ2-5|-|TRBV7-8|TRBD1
TGTGCCAGCAGGCCCGGAGAGAGGACAGGGGGCCAAGAGACCCAGTACTTC
CASRPGERTGGQETQYF
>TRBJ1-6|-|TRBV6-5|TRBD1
TGTGCCAGCAGTTACTCGAAGACAGGGTCTGGCTCACCCCTCCACTTT
CASSYSKTGSGSPLHF
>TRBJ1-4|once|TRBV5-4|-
TGTGCCAGCAGCTTGTACGGGAGGGGACGTGGGGAAAAACTGTTTTTT
CASSLYGRGRGEKLFF
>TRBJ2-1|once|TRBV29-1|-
TGCAGCGTGATCCAAACCGACAGTCGCAATGAGCAGTTCTTC
CSVIQTDSRNEQFF
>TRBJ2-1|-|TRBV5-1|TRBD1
TGCGCCAGCAGCTTCAAGGACAGGGGGCCTAATGAGCAGTTCTTC
CASSFKDRGPNEQFF
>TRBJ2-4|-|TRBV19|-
TGTGCCAGTAGTCGCGGACGGGAAAGGGAGAACATTCAGTACTTC
CASSRGRERENIQYF
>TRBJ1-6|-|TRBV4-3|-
TGCGCCAGCAGCCAAGAGCCGGGCAGGGGTAATTCACCCCTCCACTTT
CASSQEPGRGNSPLHF
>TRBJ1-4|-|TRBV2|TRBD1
TGTGCCAGCAGGGCAGGGGGGTTCGGTGAAAAACTGTTTTTT
CASRAGGFGEKLFF
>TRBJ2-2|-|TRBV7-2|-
TGTGCCAGCAGCTTATCCAGGGCCAACACCGGGGAGCTGTTTTTT
CASSLSRANTGELFF
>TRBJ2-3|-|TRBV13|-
TGTGCCAGCAGCTTATATTCCCTAGTTTTCGATACGCAGTATTTT
CASSLYSLVFDTQYF
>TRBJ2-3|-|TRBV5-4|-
TGTGCCAGCAGCGGGGGCCTGCCCCTTTCGATCACAGATACGCAGTATTTT
CASSGGLPLSITDTQYF
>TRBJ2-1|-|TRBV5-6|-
TGTGCCAGCACCTCTCGAACAGGAATTGGGCAGTTCTTC
CASTSRTGIGQFF
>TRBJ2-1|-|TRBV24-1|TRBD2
TGTGCCACCAGTGAGCCCGGGACTAGCGCCGAGCAGTTCTTC
CATSEPGTSAEQFF
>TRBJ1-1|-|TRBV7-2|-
TGTGCCAGCAGCCTCGGACGGGAACAAGAAGCTTTCTTT
CASSLGREQEAFF
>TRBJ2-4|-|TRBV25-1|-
TGTGCCAGCAGTGACAGGCTAGCCAAAAACATTCAGTACTTC
CASSDRLAKNIQYF
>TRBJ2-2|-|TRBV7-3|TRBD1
TGTGCCAGCAGCTTGACAGGGGGCACCGGGGAGCTGTTTTTT
CASSLTGGTGELFF
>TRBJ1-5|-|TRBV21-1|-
TGTGCCAGCAAGGGCACAACAGGGGGCGAGGGCAATCAGCCCCAGCATTTT
CASKGTTGGEGNQPQHF
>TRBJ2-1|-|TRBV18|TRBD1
TGTGCCAGCTCACCGAACCCGACAGGGATTGGGAATGAGCAGTTCTTC
CASSPNPTGIGNEQFF
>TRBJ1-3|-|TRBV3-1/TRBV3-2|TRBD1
TGTGCCAGCAGCCAAGCGGGACAGGGGATCGGTGGAAACACCATATATTTT
CASSQAGQGIGGNTIYF
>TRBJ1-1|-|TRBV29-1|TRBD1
TGCAGCGTTAAGAAGGGGGCAGGGACTGAAGCTTTCTTT
CSVKKGAGTEAFF
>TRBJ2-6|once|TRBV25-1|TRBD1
TGTGCCGGGACGGGACAGGACATCTCTGGGGCCAACGTCCTGACTTTC
CAGTGQDISGANVLTF
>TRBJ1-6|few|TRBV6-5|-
TGTGCCAGCAGCAACGACGGGGGGGCTCGGTCACCCCTCCACTTT
CASSNDGGARSPLHF